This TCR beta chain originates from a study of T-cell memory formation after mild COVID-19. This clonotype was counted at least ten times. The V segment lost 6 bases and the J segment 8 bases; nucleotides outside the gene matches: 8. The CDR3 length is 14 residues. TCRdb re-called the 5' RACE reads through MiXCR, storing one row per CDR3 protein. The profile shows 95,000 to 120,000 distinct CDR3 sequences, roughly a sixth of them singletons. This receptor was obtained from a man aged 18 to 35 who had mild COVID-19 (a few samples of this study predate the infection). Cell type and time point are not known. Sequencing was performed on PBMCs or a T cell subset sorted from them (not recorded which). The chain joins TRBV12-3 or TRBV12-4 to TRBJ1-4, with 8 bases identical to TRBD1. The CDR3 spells CASSPTGVVEKLFF. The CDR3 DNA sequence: TGTGCCAGCAGCCCGACAGGGGTAGTGGAAAAACTGTTTTTT.